What follows are 12 T cell receptor beta chains derived from one specimen sequenced in a study of high-grade serous ovarian cancer treatment subgroups. TCRdb's copy holds only in-frame clones and misses some; the assay was immunoSEQ multiplex PCR. The sample includes fewer than 35,000 clones, around 84% of them seen just once. Tumor samples were taken before definitive surgery or chemotherapy. The sample was tumor tissue. These receptors all stem from a human donor with high-grade serous ovarian cancer.

This clone was seen just once. This sequence joins TRBV5-6 and TRBJ1-4, with 8 bases that match TRBD1. The CDR3 totals 16 residues. Germline V lookup: CDR1 SGHDT, CDR2 YYEEEE. Unmatched junction bases numbered 10, after V lost 1 base and J lost 8 bases. The CDR3 coding sequence is TGTGCCAGCAGCTTGCTGCCCGGACAGGGAGGCGAAAAACTGTTTTTT. This gives the protein CASSLLPGQGGEKLFF.

This clone showed up just a few times. The chain joins TRBV7-2 to TRBJ1-1; D is ambiguous. The V and J ends lost 5 bases and 0 bases respectively, with 7 bases between them. Germline loops: CDR1 SGHTA, CDR2 FQGNSA. The CDR3 runs to 13 residues. The CDR3 protein is CASSATVNTEAFF. The DNA of the CDR3 is TGTGCCAGCAGCGCAACAGTGAACACTGAAGCTTTCTTT.

The chain carries TRBV11-2 and TRBJ2-2, with 7 bases that match TRBD2. Per germline, CDR1 SGHAT and CDR2 FQNNGV. The CDR3 contains 16 residues. Trimming cost V 5 bases and J 4 bases; bases outside gene matches: 10. The CDR3 sequence: CASSAYSGSRTGELFF. In nucleotides, the CDR3 is TGTGCCAGCAGCGCCTATAGCGGGTCACGCACCGGGGAGCTGTTTTTT.

The genes are TRBV28 and TRBJ2-1, with 10 bases aligning to TRBD1. The CDR3 has 15 amino acids. V dropped 5 bases and J dropped 5; count of bases not matched to a gene: 6. In germline, CDR1 is MDHEN, CDR2 SYDVKM. In nucleotides, the CDR3 is TGTGCCAGCAGTCCTCCGGGGACAGGGGACAATGAGCAGTTCTTC. It specifies CASSPPGTGDNEQFF.

This rearrangement joins TRBV5-1 to TRBJ1-1; no definite D call. This CDR3 is built from 16 residues. Per the germline V gene, CDR1 is SGHRS and CDR2 is YFSETQ. The ends were cut back, 4 bases at V and 7 bases at J, with 23 bases in the middle. The CDR3 sequence is CASSPESARGHDEAFF. Written as DNA, the CDR3 is TGCGCCAGCAGCCCTGAGTCAGCCCGGGGTCATGATGAAGCTTTCTTT.

The rearrangement joins TRBV25-1 to TRBJ2-1, with a possible D match to TRBD2 (6 bases). V was pared by 4 bases and J by 6 bases, with 19 bases between. This CDR3 comprises 16 residues. CDR1 and CDR2 from the germline V gene are MGHDK and SYGVNS. The CDR3 coding sequence is TGTGCCAGCAGTGCCCTCGGAGGGACTCAACGCAATGAGCAGTTCTTC. Its translation: CASSALGGTQRNEQFF. The complete variable domain, with remaining parts taken from reference TRBV25-1 and TRBJ2-1, reads EADIYQTPRYLVIGTGKKITLECSQTMGHDKMYWYQQDPGMELHLIHYSYGVNSTEKGDLSSESTVSRIRTEHFPLTLESARPSHTSQYLCASSALGGTQRNEQFFGPGTRLTVL.

The chain employs TRBV28 and TRBJ2-5, with D maybe TRBD2 (5 bases). Germline assignment: CDR1 MDHEN and CDR2 SYDVKM. This CDR3 is 14 amino acids long. The V gene lost 3 bases and the J gene lost 6 bases, with 14 bases spanning the gap. The CDR3 region has the DNA TGTGCCAGCAGTTTCGGAGGAGAACGCCAGACCCAGTACTTC. Protein: CASSFGGERQTQYF.

The chain recombines TRBV5-1 with TRBJ2-3; D call uncertain. V lost 3 bases, J lost 2 bases, and 7 bases lay in between. The CDR3 is made up of 13 amino acids. Germline CDR1 reads SGHRS; CDR2 reads YFSETQ. DNA for the CDR3: TGCGCCAGCAGCTCCTACCCCACAGATACGCAGTATTTT. It specifies CASSSYPTDTQYF.

The chain links TRBV9 to TRBJ2-3; possibly TRBD2 for D (6 bases). Trimming took 0 bases from V and 6 from J, leaving 23 bases between them. Germline CDR1 reads SGDLS; CDR2 reads YYNGEE. The CDR3 is 18 residues long. The CDR3 loop is CASSVAAGPPGLGDTQYF. For the CDR3, the DNA is TGTGCCAGCAGCGTAGCCGCGGGACCGCCCGGGCTGGGGGATACGCAGTATTTT.

This chain uses TRBV30 with TRBJ2-7; no firm D call. CDR3 length equals 13 residues. Per the germline V gene, CDR1 is GTSNPN and CDR2 is SVGIG (reference sequence). V lost 2 bases, J lost 3 bases, and 11 bases lay in between. CDR3 region: CAWSLGTGYEQYF. The CDR3 DNA follows: TGTGCCTGGAGTCTGGGTACCGGCTACGAGCAGTACTTC.

This clone was detected a few times. The rearrangement uses TRBV7-6 and TRBJ1-2; 8 positions match TRBD1. V dropped 0 bases and J dropped 7; count of bases not matched to a gene: 7. The CDR3 sequence is 15 residues long. Per germline, CDR1 SGHVS and CDR2 FNYEAQ. DNA of the CDR3: TGTGCCAGCAGCTTAGCGACGGGGACAGGCCCTGGCTACACCTTC. Protein sequence: CASSLATGTGPGYTF.

The V gene is TRBV11-1, the J gene TRBJ2-6; D is undetermined. Looked up from germline, CDR1 is SGHAT and CDR2 is FQDESV (reference sequence). The germline V and J ends were trimmed by 4 bases and 2 bases, with 9 bases remaining between them. The CDR3 is 15 amino acids. CDR3 in DNA: TGTGCCAGCAGCTCAGAGTTAGCTGGGGCCAACGTCCTGACTTTC. This sequence encodes CASSSELAGANVLTF.